One and the same sample provided the 30 T cell receptor beta chains below, sequenced in a study of cytomegalovirus exposure and HLA in healthy donors. The PCR made use of 60 Vbeta and 13 Jbeta primers. Sequencing was performed with immunoSEQ multiplex PCR; in TCRdb, only in-frame clones are kept and a portion is missing. The top ten clones hold roughly 1.4% of a sample with about 180,000 clones, less than 90% of them seen once. The sample was PBMCs. The receptors derive from a girl aged 5-17 years in good health and CMV-seropositive.

The chain combines TRBV11-2 with TRBJ1-1; 8 bases fit TRBD1. The ends lost 1 base at V and 3 bases at J; junction bases unmatched: 10. This CDR3 comprises 17 residues. CDR1 and CDR2 (germline): SGHAT, FQNNGV. In DNA form, the CDR3 reads TGTGCCAGCAGCTTAGGACAGGGGCAGGTTGGATACACTGAAGCTTTCTTT. This translates into CASSLGQGQVGYTEAFF.

The chain combines TRBV11-2 with TRBJ2-1; 11 bases align to TRBD2. The V segment lost 1 base and the J segment 4 bases; nucleotides outside the gene matches: 6. Germline CDR1 is SGHAT and CDR2 is FQNNGV. The CDR3 extends over 17 amino acids. The CDR3: CASSLVVASGRYNEQFF. CDR3 DNA: TGTGCCAGCAGCTTAGTTGTAGCTAGCGGGAGGTACAATGAGCAGTTCTTC.

This clone has only a few counts. The chain uses TRBV5-6 and TRBJ2-3; the D is unclear. Trimming stripped 3 bases from V and 4 bases from J, with 9 bases between. In germline, CDR1 is SGHDT, CDR2 YYEEEE. The CDR3 has 13 residues. Here the CDR3 reads CASSSQPADTQYF. The CDR3 DNA reads as TGTGCCAGCAGCTCCCAACCAGCAGATACGCAGTATTTT.

The V gene is TRBV4-1, the J gene TRBJ1-1; D remains ambiguous. In germline, CDR1 is MGHRA, CDR2 YSYEKL. The CDR3 contains 16 residues. With 1 base removed from V and 1 base from J, the gap between germline ends came to 13 bases. CDR3 in amino acids: CASSQVASVGNTEAFF. CDR3 nucleotide sequence: TGCGCCAGCAGCCAAGTAGCGTCGGTCGGGAACACTGAAGCTTTCTTT.

The rearrangement joins TRBV19 to TRBJ2-7; D remains unclear. Germline CDR1 reads LNHDA; CDR2 reads SQIVND (reference sequence). The CDR3 length is 14 residues. V was cut by 1 base and J by 1 base, with 8 bases left in between. The CDR3 region is CASSIAGTSYEQYF. The DNA of the CDR3 is TGTGCCAGTAGTATAGCAGGTACATCCTACGAGCAGTACTTC.

This clone turned up a few times. The chain has TRBV5-4 and TRBJ2-5; maybe TRBD2 (5 bases). This CDR3 is 14 amino acids long. V lost 2 bases and J lost 5, with 13 bases in between. Germline V gene lookup returns CDR1 SGHNT and CDR2 YYREEE (reference sequence). The DNA for the CDR3 is TGTGCCAGCAGCTTTCCGGGAAGGGTCGAGACCCAGTACTTC. Protein product: CASSFPGRVETQYF.

This clone was seen more than once but under ten times. This rearrangement joins TRBV7-2 to TRBJ2-7; 14 bases fit TRBD2. CDR3 length: 16 amino acids. Germline loops: CDR1 SGHTA, CDR2 FQGNSA. Trimming removed 6 bases from V and 0 bases from J; junction bases left unmatched: 4. The DNA for the CDR3 is TGTGCCAGCAGTCCGACTAGCGGGAGGGCCTCCTACGAGCAGTACTTC. Translation: CASSPTSGRASYEQYF.

V and J are TRBV6-4 and TRBJ2-1, with D possibly TRBD1 on 6 matching bases. Between the trimmed V and J ends, which lost 3 bases and 7 bases, there was a span of 16 bases. The CDR3 runs to 15 residues. From germline, CDR1 is MRHNA and CDR2 SNTAGT. The CDR3: CASSEGPGDRNEQFF. The CDR3, as DNA: TGTGCCAGCAGTGAAGGACCAGGGGATCGGAATGAGCAGTTCTTC.

This chain joins TRBV9 and TRBJ2-7; TRBD1 agrees at 9 bases. V trimming: 0 bases; J trimming: 6 bases; junction bases outside the gene matches: 10. Looked up from germline, CDR1 is SGDLS and CDR2 is YYNGEE. The CDR3 length is 16 residues. The CDR3 sequence is CASSVGWGQGFSEQYF. For the CDR3, the DNA is TGTGCCAGCAGCGTAGGGTGGGGACAGGGCTTTTCCGAGCAGTACTTC.

The chain links TRBV19 to TRBJ2-7, with TRBD1 matching 9 bases. CDR3 size: 15 residues. CDR1 and CDR2 (germline): LNHDA, SQIVND (reference sequence). Trimming cost V 4 bases and J 3 bases; bases outside gene matches: 7. This CDR3 reads CASSKPGQGVYEQYF. CDR3 nucleotide sequence: TGTGCCAGTAGTAAGCCGGGACAGGGAGTCTACGAGCAGTACTTC.

This chain connects TRBV28 to TRBJ1-2; D call uncertain. Trimming shortened V by 2 bases and J by 6 bases, and 7 bases separated the two germline ends. This CDR3 has 12 amino acids. Germline V CDR1 and CDR2: MDHEN, SYDVKM. The CDR3 loop reads CASSLRDNGYTF. CDR3 DNA sequence: TGTGCCAGCAGTTTACGGGATAATGGCTACACCTTC.

This clone was seen a single time. The gene calls are TRBV28 and TRBJ2-5, with 7 bases matching TRBD1. Losses at the gene ends were 6 bases for V and 5 bases for J; bases not matched to a gene: 9. The CDR3 sequence is 14 residues long. Germline-derived CDR1 and CDR2 are MDHEN and SYDVKM. The DNA for the CDR3 is TGTGCCAGCAGGCTACAGGGGTCTGGGGAGACCCAGTACTTC. It codes for CASRLQGSGETQYF.

J is TRBJ1-2 and V is TRBV29-1; the match to TRBD1 covers 7 bases. This CDR3 contains 15 residues. Germline values: CDR1 SQVTM, CDR2 ANQGSEA. With V trimmed by 5 bases and J by 1 base, 10 bases remained unmatched. The CDR3 sequence: CSVTPWDSRNYGYTF. CDR3 nucleotides: TGCAGCGTTACGCCTTGGGACAGCCGTAACTATGGCTACACCTTC.

V is TRBV7-2 and J is TRBJ2-7; 11 bases fit TRBD2. Looked up from germline, CDR1 is SGHTA and CDR2 is FQGNSA. V gave up 4 bases and J gave up 3 bases; unmatched junction bases: 5. The CDR3 covers 15 residues. For the CDR3, the DNA is TGTGCCAGCAGCTCGTACGGGACTAGCGGCTACGAGCAGTACTTC. It codes for CASSSYGTSGYEQYF.

V and J are TRBV10-1 and TRBJ1-1; the D is unclear. V lost 7 bases and J lost 0, with 9 bases in between. This CDR3 is 13 amino acids long. CDR1 and CDR2 (germline): WNHNN, SYGVQD (reference sequence). The CDR3 here is CASTEVLNTEAFF. CDR3 in DNA: TGCGCCAGCACGGAGGTGTTGAACACTGAAGCTTTCTTT.

This chain joins TRBV5-1 and TRBJ1-1; a weak D match, TRBD1 (6 bases). Germline V gives CDR1 SGHRS, CDR2 YFSETQ. V shed 1 base and J shed 0 bases, with 7 bases lying between them. This CDR3 has 14 amino acids. The CDR3 sequence: CASSLQGMNTEAFF. The DNA for the CDR3 is TGCGCCAGCAGCTTGCAGGGGATGAACACTGAAGCTTTCTTT.

V is TRBV30 and J is TRBJ1-2; D possibly corresponds to TRBD1 (6 bases). Germline V gene lookup returns CDR1 GTSNPN and CDR2 SVGIG (reference sequence). The CDR3 consists of 13 residues. The CDR3 sequence is CAWAGGRTNGYTF. CDR3 nucleotides: TGTGCGTGGGCGGGGGGCCGTACTAATGGCTACACCTTC.

This chain links TRBV18 with TRBJ2-7; D is perhaps TRBD2 (6 bases). This CDR3 contains 14 residues. Germline CDR1 is KGHSH and CDR2 is LQKENI. V was shortened by 6 bases and J by 3 bases, with 15 bases between the two germline ends. CDR3 sequence: CASSLRGINYEQYF. CDR3 coding DNA: TGTGCCAGCTCTCTCCGGGGGATTAACTACGAGCAGTACTTC.

The rearrangement joins TRBV6-6 to TRBJ1-2, with TRBD1 matching over 10 bases. The CDR3 loop spans 15 amino acids. Germline CDR1 reads MNHNY; CDR2 reads SVGAGI (reference sequence). V gave up 3 bases and J gave up 3 bases; unmatched junction bases: 4. CDR3: CASSYGTGDYYGYTF. Written as DNA, the CDR3 is TGTGCCAGCAGTTATGGGACAGGGGACTACTATGGCTACACCTTC.

V gene TRBV27 combines with J gene TRBJ1-2; TRBD1 agrees at 9 bases. V shed 5 bases and J 5 bases; nucleotides not matched to a gene: 9. Germline V gives CDR1 MNHEY, CDR2 SMNVEV (reference sequence). The CDR3 runs 15 residues. The CDR3 sequence is CASSPEQGARYGYTF. The CDR3 DNA sequence: TGTGCCAGCAGTCCAGAACAGGGGGCGAGGTATGGCTACACCTTC.

There are a few counts of this clone. V usage is TRBV5-8 and J usage is TRBJ2-2; D might be TRBD2 (6 bases). This CDR3 comprises 17 residues. Germline V gives CDR1 SGHTS, CDR2 YDEGEE. The V end lost 3 bases, the J end lost 8 bases, and 23 bases lay between the germline ends. CDR3 loop: CASSSDRGAGWTGELFF. Written as DNA, the CDR3 is TGTGCCAGCAGCTCGGACCGAGGGGCGGGATGGACGGGGGAGCTGTTTTTT. Complete variable domain (other parts from reference TRBV5-8 and TRBJ2-2): EAGVTQSPTHLIKTRGQQATLRCSPISGHTSVYWYQQALGLGLQFLLWYDEGEERNRGNFPPRFSGRQFPNYSSELNVNALELEDSALYLCASSSDRGAGWTGELFFGEGSRLTVL.

V usage is TRBV27 and J usage is TRBJ2-6, with 7 bases lining up with TRBD1. The CDR3 contains 17 residues. V shed 6 bases and J 2 bases; nucleotides not matched to a gene: 10. Germline CDR1 reads MNHEY; CDR2 reads SMNVEV (reference sequence). CDR3 in amino acids: CASRRQGGIPGANVLTF. CDR3 DNA sequence: TGTGCCAGCAGAAGACAGGGCGGAATTCCTGGGGCCAACGTCCTGACTTTC.

This chain joins TRBV19 and TRBJ2-7; 8 nucleotides match TRBD2. CDR1 LNHDA and CDR2 SQIVND come from the germline V gene (reference sequence). CDR3 length equals 14 residues. The trim removed 7 bases at V and 0 bases at J, leaving 5 bases unmatched. CDR3 DNA: TGTGCCAGTACGAGCGGGAGCCGCTCCTACGAGCAGTACTTC. Translation: CASTSGSRSYEQYF.

The chain combines TRBV10-3 with TRBJ1-5, with D uncertain. Trimming shortened V by 0 bases and J by 2 bases, and 8 bases separated the two germline ends. The CDR3 covers 15 residues. The germline V gene encodes CDR1 ENHRY and CDR2 SYGVKD. The CDR3 loop is CAISESRGRNQPQHF. CDR3 sequence (DNA): TGTGCCATCAGTGAGTCCCGGGGTCGCAATCAGCCCCAGCATTTT.

CDR3 DNA: TGTGCCAGCAGTTCCTACCAGGGGGGTAAAGCTTTCTTT. Its protein is CASSSYQGGKAFF. J is TRBJ1-1 and V is TRBV27; 7 bases match TRBD1. V trimming: 4 bases; J trimming: 9 bases; junction bases outside the gene matches: 8. Germline V gene data show CDR1 as MNHEY and CDR2 as SMNVEV (reference sequence). The CDR3 sequence is 13 residues long.

This chain connects TRBV18 to TRBJ2-1; the D gene is possibly TRBD1 (5 bases). This CDR3 comprises 15 residues. V was clipped by 6 bases and J by 7 bases, with 19 bases between them. Looked up from germline, CDR1 is KGHSH and CDR2 is LQKENI. This CDR3 is CASSHKEGVINEQFF. DNA of the CDR3: TGTGCCAGCTCCCACAAAGAAGGGGTAATTAATGAGCAGTTCTTC.

V gene TRBV10-3 combines with J gene TRBJ2-2; TRBD1 might be the D (6 bases). The CDR3 covers 15 residues. Trimming removed 7 bases from V and 2 bases from J, with 14 bases in between. The V gene's germline CDR1 is ENHRY and CDR2 SYGVKD. CDR3 sequence (DNA): TGTGCCATCACCCAGGGCAGGGGAAACACCGGGGAGCTGTTTTTT. Protein sequence: CAITQGRGNTGELFF.

This clone was seen only once. This chain links TRBV6-1 with TRBJ1-2, with TRBD1 matching 7 bases. V was clipped by 3 bases and J by 2 bases; unmatched bases: 9. The CDR3 is 16 residues long. In germline, CDR1 is MNHNS, CDR2 SASEGT. The CDR3 loop reads CASSDLRDSPNYGYTF. The CDR3 DNA reads as TGTGCCAGCAGTGATCTCCGGGACAGCCCAAACTATGGCTACACCTTC.

The chain employs TRBV11-2 and TRBJ2-1, with 9 bases matching TRBD1. Trimming at V came to 4 bases and at J to 3 bases, leaving 7 bases not matched to a gene. The CDR3 covers 16 residues. The germline gives CDR1 SGHAT, CDR2 FQNNGV. CDR3 residues: CASSSYRDRVYNEQFF. The DNA for the CDR3 is TGTGCCAGCAGCTCCTACCGGGACAGGGTCTACAATGAGCAGTTCTTC.

This clone was recorded a few times. The V gene is TRBV30, the J gene TRBJ2-1; TRBD1 might be the D (6 bases). Germline assignment: CDR1 GTSNPN and CDR2 SVGIG (reference sequence). This CDR3 spans 15 amino acids. Trimming left V 0 bases short and J 7 bases short, with 16 bases between. The CDR3, as DNA: TGTGCCTGGAGTGTGCTAGGGGGTATCGGAAATGAGCAGTTCTTC. Residues: CAWSVLGGIGNEQFF.